Below are 5 T cell receptor beta chains sequenced from a single sample in a study of cytomegalovirus exposure and HLA in healthy donors. 13 Jbeta primers and 60 Vbeta primers were used for the PCR. Profiling relied on immunoSEQ multiplex PCR, and the TCRdb table lists in-frame clones only, not all of them. The sample includes roughly 180,000 clones, 84% seen only once; the top ten take 4% to 6%. The sequencing sample was made of PBMCs. The source of these receptors is a man between 18 and 35 years old in good health and CMV-seronegative.

The table lists this clone with a count of one. The chain has TRBV6-5 and TRBJ2-2, with D unresolved. Between the trimmed V and J ends, which lost 2 bases and 0 bases, there was a span of 7 bases. The CDR3 spans 15 residues. The germline CDR1 and CDR2 sequences are MNHEY and SVGAGI. The CDR3 bases are TGTGCCAGCAGTTACCACAGAACGAACACCGGGGAGCTGTTTTTT. Its protein is CASSYHRTNTGELFF.

The rearrangement joins TRBV4-1 to TRBJ1-1; D gene ambiguous. This CDR3 is 12 amino acids long. Germline V gene data show CDR1 as MGHRA and CDR2 as YSYEKL. V was trimmed by 3 bases and J by 4 bases, leaving 6 bases between them. The CDR3 bases are TGCGCCAGCAGCCAGGGGAGCACTGAAGCTTTCTTT. Translating gives CASSQGSTEAFF.

This clone was recorded only once. The DNA for the CDR3 is TGTGCCAGCAGCTTATCCAGGAATCCTAGCACAGATACGCAGTATTTT. It encodes CASSLSRNPSTDTQYF. The chain couples TRBV7-9 to TRBJ2-3; D is ambiguous. Germline V gene data show CDR1 as SEHNR and CDR2 as FQNEAQ (reference sequence). V lost 2 bases and J 0 bases, leaving 12 bases between the germline ends. The CDR3 is 16 amino acids.

V usage is TRBV6-4 and J usage is TRBJ2-7; 9 nucleotides match TRBD1. CDR3 length: 14 amino acids. V lost 5 bases, J lost 1 base, and 3 bases stayed unmatched. The germline CDR1 and CDR2 sequences are MRHNA and SNTAGT. CDR3: CASSPDRGSYEQYF. CDR3 nucleotide sequence: TGTGCCAGCAGTCCGGACAGGGGTTCCTACGAGCAGTACTTC.

The rearrangement links TRBV19 to TRBJ1-5, with a possible D match to TRBD1 (5 bases). This CDR3 has 16 residues. Germline V lookup: CDR1 LNHDA, CDR2 SQIVND (reference sequence). Deletions cut 4 bases from V and 5 bases from J, with 18 bases between. The CDR3 DNA follows: TGTGCCAGTAGTAGTTCAGAACAGGACATCCATCAGCCCCAGCATTTT. Amino acid sequence: CASSSSEQDIHQPQHF.